The present T cell receptor beta chain was sequenced within a study of CD8 T cells in ankylosing spondylitis. Trimming removed 6 bases at V and 2 bases at J, with 23 bases between. CDR3 length equals 18 residues. Germline CDR1 MDHEN, CDR2 SYDVKM. Each CDR3 protein gets one entry after TCRdb re-called the 5' RACE reads with MiXCR. The data contain a few hundred thousand distinct CDR3 sequences, approximately 10% of them seen just once; the ten biggest clones take up 21%. Findings and limits, study-wide: Disease-linked clones, CD8+, were relatively rare in peripheral blood. Among TCR beta sequences, a motif of about 8 highly homologous variants appeared characteristic of ankylosing spondylitis blood. Significant enrichment of disease-linked clones was reportedly seen in matched ankylosing spondylitis synovial fluid.

This clonotype was counted at least ten times. Its matching antigen is unknown. Material: blood, either unsorted or a sorted T cell fraction (not recorded which). The gene calls are TRBV28 and TRBJ1-5; the D gene is possibly TRBD1 (5 bases). The clonotype was recovered from a male donor with ankylosing spondylitis or in good health (not recorded which). The CDR3 here is CASSSIGRARDGNQPQHF. CDR3 bases: TGTGCCAGCAGCTCTATTGGGAGGGCCAGGGACGGCAATCAGCCCCAGCATTTT.